This T cell receptor (beta chain) originates from a study of patients and donors after allogeneic stem cell transplantation. The J segment lost 1 base and the V segment lost 0 bases, leaving 5 bases of the junction unmatched. This CDR3 contains 16 residues. The germline gives CDR1 GTSNPN, CDR2 SVGIG (reference sequence). TCRdb processed the RT-PCR reads anew with MiXCR; each CDR3 protein has one entry. This table holds over 400,000 distinct CDR3 sequences, around 15% found once. Sequenced: blood, either unsorted or a sorted T cell fraction (not recorded which). The clonotype was recovered from a human donor who was either an allogeneic HSCT recipient or a stem cell or donor lymphocyte infusion donor (not recorded which). It is not recorded whose cells these are; they may come from a transplant donor. The J gene is TRBJ2-5, the V gene TRBV30, with 10 bases identical to TRBD2. The CDR3 DNA sequence: TGTGCCTGGAGTGTCGGACTAGCGGACGTCCAAGAGACCCAGTACTTC. It is translated as CAWSVGLADVQETQYF. Variable domain in full (rest from reference TRBV30 and TRBJ2-5): SQTIHQWPATLVQPVGSPLSLECTVEGTSNPNLYWYRQAAGRGLQLLFYSVGIGQISSEVPQNLSASRPQDRQFILSSKKLLLSDSGFYLCAWSVGLADVQETQYFGPGTRLLVL.